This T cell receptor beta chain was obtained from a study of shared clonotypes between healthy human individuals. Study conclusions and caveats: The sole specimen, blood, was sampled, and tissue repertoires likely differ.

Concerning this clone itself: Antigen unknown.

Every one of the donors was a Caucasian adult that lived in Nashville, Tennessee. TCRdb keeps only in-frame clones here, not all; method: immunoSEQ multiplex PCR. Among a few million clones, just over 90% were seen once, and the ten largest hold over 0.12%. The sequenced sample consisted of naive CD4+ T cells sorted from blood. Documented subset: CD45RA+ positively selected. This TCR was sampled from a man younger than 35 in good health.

The CDR3 spells CASSESQGYYGYTF. As DNA, the CDR3 is TGTGCCAGCAGTGAATCGCAGGGTTACTATGGCTACACCTTC. This rearrangement joins TRBV6-1 to TRBJ1-2; perhaps TRBD1 as D (5 bases). Trimming shortened V by 2 bases and J by 3 bases, and 10 bases separated the two germline ends. CDR3 size: 14 residues. Germline loops: CDR1 MNHNS, CDR2 SASEGT.